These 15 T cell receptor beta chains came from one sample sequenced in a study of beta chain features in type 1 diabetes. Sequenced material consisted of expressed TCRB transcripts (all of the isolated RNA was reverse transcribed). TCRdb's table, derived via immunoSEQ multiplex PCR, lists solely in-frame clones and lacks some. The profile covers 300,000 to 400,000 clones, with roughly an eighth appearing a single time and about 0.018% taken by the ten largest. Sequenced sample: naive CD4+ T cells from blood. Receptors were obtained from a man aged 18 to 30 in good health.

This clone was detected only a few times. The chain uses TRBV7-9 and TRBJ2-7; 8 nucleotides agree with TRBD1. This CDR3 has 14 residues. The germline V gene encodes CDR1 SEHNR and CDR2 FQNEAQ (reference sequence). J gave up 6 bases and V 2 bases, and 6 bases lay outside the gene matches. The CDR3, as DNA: TGTGCCAGCAGCTTAAGGGGACAGGACGTCGAGCAGTACTTC. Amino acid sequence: CASSLRGQDVEQYF.

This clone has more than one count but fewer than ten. The CDR3 nucleotides are TGTGCCAGCAGCCCTCAGGGGGCTAAAGAGCAGTACTTC. The encoded protein is CASSPQGAKEQYF. This rearrangement joins TRBV14 to TRBJ2-7; TRBD1 agrees at 8 bases. This CDR3 has 13 residues. In germline, CDR1 is SGHDN, CDR2 FVKESK. Unmatched junction bases numbered 6, after V lost 4 bases and J lost 7 bases.

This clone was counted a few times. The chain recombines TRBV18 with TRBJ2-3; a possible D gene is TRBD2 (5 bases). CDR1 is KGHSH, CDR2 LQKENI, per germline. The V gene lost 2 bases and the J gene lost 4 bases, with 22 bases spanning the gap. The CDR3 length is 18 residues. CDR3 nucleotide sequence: TGTGCCAGCTCACCAAAAGAATTAGAAGGGAGAGGGTCAGATACGCAGTATTTT. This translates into CASSPKELEGRGSDTQYF. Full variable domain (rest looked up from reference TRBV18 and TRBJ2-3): NAGVMQNPRHLVRRRGQEARLRCSPMKGHSHVYWYRQLPEEGLKFMVYLQKENIIDESGMPKERFSAEFPKEGPSILRIQQVVRGDSAAYFCASSPKELEGRGSDTQYFGPGTRLTVL.

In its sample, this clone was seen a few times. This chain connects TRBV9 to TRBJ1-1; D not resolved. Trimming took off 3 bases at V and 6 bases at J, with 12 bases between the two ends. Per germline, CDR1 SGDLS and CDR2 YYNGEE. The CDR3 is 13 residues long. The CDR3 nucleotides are TGTGCCAGCAGCGGCCCCGTACGGGCTGAAGCTTTCTTT. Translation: CASSGPVRAEAFF.

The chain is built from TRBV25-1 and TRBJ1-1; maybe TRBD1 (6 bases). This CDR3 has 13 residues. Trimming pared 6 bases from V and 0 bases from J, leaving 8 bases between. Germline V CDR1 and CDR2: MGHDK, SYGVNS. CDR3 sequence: CASRGQLNTEAFF. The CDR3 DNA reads TGTGCCAGCAGAGGACAGCTGAACACTGAAGCTTTCTTT.

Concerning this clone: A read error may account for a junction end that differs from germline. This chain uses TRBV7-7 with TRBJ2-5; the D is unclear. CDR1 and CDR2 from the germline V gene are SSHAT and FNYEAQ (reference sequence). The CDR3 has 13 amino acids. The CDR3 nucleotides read TGTGCTAGCAGCCCCCTGGGCAGCCCGACCCAGTACTTC. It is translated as CASSPLGSPTQYF.

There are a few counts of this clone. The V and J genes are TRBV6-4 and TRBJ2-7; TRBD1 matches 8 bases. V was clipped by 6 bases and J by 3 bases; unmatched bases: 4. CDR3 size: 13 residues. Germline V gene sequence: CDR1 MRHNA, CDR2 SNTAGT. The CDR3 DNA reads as TGTGCCAGCAGCCGAGACAGGGGCTACGAGCAGTACTTC. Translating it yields CASSRDRGYEQYF.

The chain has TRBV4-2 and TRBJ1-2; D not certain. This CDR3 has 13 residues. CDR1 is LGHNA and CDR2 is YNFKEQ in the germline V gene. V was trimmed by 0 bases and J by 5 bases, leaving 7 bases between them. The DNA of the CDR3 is TGTGCCAGCAGCCAAGATTACGGGTATGGCTACACCTTC. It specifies CASSQDYGYGYTF.

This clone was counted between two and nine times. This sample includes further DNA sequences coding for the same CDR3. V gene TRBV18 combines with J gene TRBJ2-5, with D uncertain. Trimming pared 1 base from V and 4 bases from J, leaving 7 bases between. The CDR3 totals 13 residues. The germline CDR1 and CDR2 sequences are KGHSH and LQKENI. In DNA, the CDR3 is TGTGCCAGCTCACCACGTCGAGGAGAGACCCAGTACTTC. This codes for CASSPRRGETQYF.

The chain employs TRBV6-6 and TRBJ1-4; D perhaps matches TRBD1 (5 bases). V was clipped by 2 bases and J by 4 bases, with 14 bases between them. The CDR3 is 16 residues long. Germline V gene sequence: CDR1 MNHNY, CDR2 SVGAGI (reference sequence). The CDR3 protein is CASSYQRGPRNEKLFF. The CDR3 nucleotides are TGTGCCAGCAGTTACCAGCGGGGACCCCGTAATGAAAAACTGTTTTTT.

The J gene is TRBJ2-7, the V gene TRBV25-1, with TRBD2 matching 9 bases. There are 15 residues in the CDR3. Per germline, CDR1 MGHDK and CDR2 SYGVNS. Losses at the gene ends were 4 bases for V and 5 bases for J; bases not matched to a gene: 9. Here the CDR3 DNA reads TGTGCCAGCAGTGGAGGCGGGAGGGCTATTCACGAGCAGTACTTC. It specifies CASSGGGRAIHEQYF.

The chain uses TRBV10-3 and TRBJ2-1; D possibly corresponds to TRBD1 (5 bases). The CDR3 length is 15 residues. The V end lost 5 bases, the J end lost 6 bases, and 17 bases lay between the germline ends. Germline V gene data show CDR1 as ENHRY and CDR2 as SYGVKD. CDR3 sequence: CAISYQGRALNEQFF. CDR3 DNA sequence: TGTGCCATCAGTTACCAGGGCAGGGCTCTCAATGAGCAGTTCTTC.

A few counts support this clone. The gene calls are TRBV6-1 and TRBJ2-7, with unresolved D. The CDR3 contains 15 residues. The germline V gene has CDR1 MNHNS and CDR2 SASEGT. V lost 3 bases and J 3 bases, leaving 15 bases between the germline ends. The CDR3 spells CASSENSNQIYEQYF. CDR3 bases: TGTGCCAGCAGTGAGAACAGCAACCAAATCTACGAGCAGTACTTC.

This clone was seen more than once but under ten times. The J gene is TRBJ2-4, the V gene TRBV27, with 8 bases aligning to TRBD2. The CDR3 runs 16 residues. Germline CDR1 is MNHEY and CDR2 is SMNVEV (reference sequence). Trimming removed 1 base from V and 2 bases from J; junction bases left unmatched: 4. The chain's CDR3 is CASSLYPGGPKNIQYF. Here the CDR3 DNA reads TGTGCCAGCAGTTTATACCCGGGGGGGCCCAAAAACATTCAGTACTTC.

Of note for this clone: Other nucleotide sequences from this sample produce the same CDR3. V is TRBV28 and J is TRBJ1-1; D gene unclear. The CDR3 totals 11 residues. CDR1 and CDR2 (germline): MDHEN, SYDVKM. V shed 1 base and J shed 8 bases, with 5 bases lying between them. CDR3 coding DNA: TGTGCCAGCAGTTTATCTAGGGAAGCTTTCTTT. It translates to CASSLSREAFF.